The rows below give T cell receptor beta chains drawn from one sample of a study of vaccination and CD4 T cells after COVID-19. TCRdb independently ran MiXCR on the PCR reads; one entry per CDR3 protein. The table lists under 15,000 distinct CDR3 sequences, roughly 50% of them singletons. Their recognized antigens are unknown. Sequences were obtained from CD4+ T cells from blood, cultured in vitro. These receptor sequences come from a human donor who had recovered from COVID-19. Both conserved end residues are part of each CDR3. A D gene is named only where the DNA matches it firmly. Clone size is not always given. Where it is, it says once, few, many or a class for expanded clones.

.,TRBV24-1,TRBJ2-2,TRBD2,TGTGCCACCAGAACTAGCGGGAGCTTAGACACCGGGGAGCTGTTTTTT,CATRTSGSLDTGELFF
few,TRBV5-8,TRBJ2-5,.,TGTGCCACTACCATCCTTGGGTCCCAAGAGACCCAGTACTTC,CATTILGSQETQYF
.,TRBV28,TRBJ1-2,.,TGTGCCAGCAGTTCCAACTTTGGGGGCTACACCTTC,CASSSNFGGYTF
.,TRBV24-1,TRBJ2-1,TRBD2,TGTGCCACCAGTGCCCAGACTAGCGGGGTCTCCTACAATGAGCAGTTCTTC,CATSAQTSGVSYNEQFF
once,TRBV27,TRBJ2-1,.,TGTGCCAGCAGTATTAGCGGATCCTCCTACAATGAGCAGTTCTTC,CASSISGSSYNEQFF
.,TRBV27,TRBJ1-5,.,TGTGCCAGCAGTCCCAGGATTTATAGCAATCAGCCCCAGCATTTT,CASSPRIYSNQPQHF
.,TRBV19,TRBJ1-5,TRBD1,TGTGCCAGTAGTATGGGGACAGGGAATCAGCCCCAGCATTTT,CASSMGTGNQPQHF
.,TRBV4-2,TRBJ1-1,.,TGTGCCAGCAGCCAGGCATCCGGGACACCGAACACTGAAGCTTTCTTT,CASSQASGTPNTEAFF
few,TRBV20-1,TRBJ2-5,.,TGCAGTGCTAGAGGAGGAACTGCGCAAGAGACCCAGTACTTC,CSARGGTAQETQYF
few,TRBV19,TRBJ1-1,.,TGTGCCAGTAGTATAGACGGTCGGGGCACTGAAGCTTTCTTT,CASSIDGRGTEAFF
.,TRBV19,TRBJ2-6,.,TGTGCCAGTAGTATTGGGGCAGGGGATATTCTAGGGGCCAACGTCCTGACTTTC,CASSIGAGDILGANVLTF
few,TRBV2,TRBJ2-7,.,TGTGCCAGTAAGACAGGGAGGAGCTCCTACGAGCAGTACTTC,CASKTGRSSYEQYF
.,TRBV6-5,TRBJ1-1,.,TGTGCCAGCAGTTACTCCACTGAAGCTTTCTTT,CASSYSTEAFF
.,TRBV10-3,TRBJ1-5,.,TGTGCCATCAGTGAACAGGGTTTCAATCAGCCCCAGCATTTT,CAISEQGFNQPQHF
.,TRBV28,TRBJ2-2,.,TGTGCCAGCAGTGAATACGGAGTGATCCGGGAGCTGTTTTTT,CASSEYGVIRELFF
.,TRBV7-9,TRBJ2-4,.,TGTGCCAGCAGTCGGGAGTTGAACATTCAGTACTTC,CASSRELNIQYF
.,TRBV5-6,TRBJ1-5,.,TGTGCCAGCAGCTTGGCCGGGGTTTCTCGCAATCAGCCCCAGCATTTT,CASSLAGVSRNQPQHF
.,TRBV19,TRBJ2-4,.,TGTGCCAGTAGAGGGCTTCGACAGGAAAAAAACATTCAGTACTTC,CASRGLRQEKNIQYF
.,TRBV19,TRBJ1-2,TRBD1,TGTGCCAGTAGTACCACCAAAAGGACAGGAGGTTCTGGCTACACCTTC,CASSTTKRTGGSGYTF
.,TRBV6-1,TRBJ2-3,.,TGTGCCAGCATGTGGGCTGGGGCAGATACGCAGTATTTT,CASMWAGADTQYF
.,TRBV20-1,TRBJ2-1,.,TGCAGTGCTAGAGATGGGGGGACGGGGAACAATGAGCAGTTCTTC,CSARDGGTGNNEQFF
few,TRBV7-2,TRBJ1-5,TRBD1,TGTGCCAGCAGCTTAGGGACAGGCACCCGAGGGCCCCAGCATTTT,CASSLGTGTRGPQHF
once,TRBV2,TRBJ2-1,TRBD2,TGTGCCAGCAGTGAAGTTTTGCGGGGGACCGCTGAGCAGTTCTTC,CASSEVLRGTAEQFF
few,TRBV11-2,TRBJ1-1,.,TGTGCCAGCAGCTTAACTGGTATGGTTGGCACTGAAGCTTTCTTT,CASSLTGMVGTEAFF
.,TRBV5-1,TRBJ2-5,TRBD1,TGCGCCAGCTCCGAGGGGGCTTACCAAGAGACCCAGTACTTC,CASSEGAYQETQYF
.,TRBV20-1,TRBJ1-3,TRBD1,TGCAGTGCTGAAGTCCGGGACAGGGGTGGAAACACCATATATTTT,CSAEVRDRGGNTIYF
.,TRBV23-1,TRBJ2-5,TRBD2,TGCGCCAGCAGTCGGGTAGCGGGAGGCTGCGAGACCCAGTACTTC,CASSRVAGGCETQYF
.,TRBV20-1,TRBJ1-4,TRBD1,TGCAGTGCTCGTCTACAGGGGCGCAATGAAAAACTGTTTTTT,CSARLQGRNEKLFF
.,TRBV27,TRBJ2-5,.,TGTGCCAGCGGCAGGGGGGTCGTGGAGACCCAGTACTTC,CASGRGVVETQYF
.,TRBV20-1,TRBJ2-6,.,TGCAGTGCTAGAGTTCACAGATTCTCTGGGGCCAACGTCCTGACTTTC,CSARVHRFSGANVLTF
.,TRBV19,TRBJ1-6,.,TGTGCCAGTAGAGCCACCTCCTTCCAGGACTCACCCCTCCACTTT,CASRATSFQDSPLHF
once,TRBV7-3,TRBJ2-7,.,TGTGCCAGCAGCCCCCTAGTGCCCTACGAGCAGTACTTC,CASSPLVPYEQYF
.,TRBV20-1,TRBJ2-3,TRBD2,TGCAGTGCCGGACTAGCGGAAGATCCAGATACGCAGTATTTT,CSAGLAEDPDTQYF
few,TRBV24-1,TRBJ1-2,.,TGTGCCACCAGTGATTTGCGGGGGAAGGGCTACACCTTC,CATSDLRGKGYTF
few,TRBV12-3/TRBV12-4,TRBJ2-1,TRBD2,TGTGCCAGCAAGGGGACTAGCGGTCATGAGCAGTTCTTC,CASKGTSGHEQFF
.,TRBV19,TRBJ2-5,TRBD1,TGTGCCAGTAGTAGGGACAGGGCGGAGACCCAGTACTTC,CASSRDRAETQYF
few,TRBV15,TRBJ2-3,.,TGTGCCACCAGCAGTCTCGGACAGAGCACAGATACGCAGTATTTT,CATSSLGQSTDTQYF
.,TRBV12-3/TRBV12-4,TRBJ2-1,.,TGTGCCAGCAGCCCCCTAGAGTGGGGACCCTACAATGAGCAGTTCTTC,CASSPLEWGPYNEQFF
few,TRBV7-3,TRBJ1-2,TRBD1,TGTGCCAGCAGCTTATCCGTTTTTTTCCTCTCGGGACAGGGGGTACGTCTATATGGCTACACCTTC,CASSLSVFFLSGQGVRLYGYTF
few,TRBV7-9,TRBJ1-6,.,TGTGCCAGCAGCTTAGGAGGTCCCCTAAACACATCACCCCTCCACTTT,CASSLGGPLNTSPLHF
.,TRBV6-1,TRBJ1-5,.,TGTGCCAGCAGTGAAGAGGGGACGCAGCCCCAGCATTTT,CASSEEGTQPQHF
.,TRBV6-1,TRBJ2-5,TRBD2,TGTGCCAGCAGCGAGCGGGGGACTAAGGAGACCCAGTACTTC,CASSERGTKETQYF
few,TRBV20-1,TRBJ1-5,.,TGCAGTGCTATTTTTTTGGGCAATAGCAATCAGCCCCAGCATTTT,CSAIFLGNSNQPQHF
.,TRBV20-1,TRBJ1-4,.,TGCAGTGCTTTGACAGGTGAAAAACTGTTTTTT,CSALTGEKLFF
few,TRBV20-1,TRBJ2-7,TRBD2,TGCAGTGCTAGTACTAGCGGGAGATTGGACGAGCAGTACTTC,CSASTSGRLDEQYF
.,TRBV28,TRBJ2-6,.,TGTGCCAGCACGAAGGGGGCTGGGGCCAACGTCCTGACTTTC,CASTKGAGANVLTF
.,TRBV6-1,TRBJ2-7,TRBD2,TGTGCCAGCAGTACGACTAGCGGGAGACCCCACGAGCAGTACTTC,CASSTTSGRPHEQYF
.,TRBV5-1,TRBJ1-2,.,TGCGCCAGCAGCTTAGGGCAGCCGGGTGGCTATGGCTACACCTTC,CASSLGQPGGYGYTF
.,TRBV6-1,TRBJ2-7,.,TGTGCCAGCAGTGAAGTGTTTCTAGCGTTACCCGAGCAGTACTTC,CASSEVFLALPEQYF
few,TRBV2,TRBJ1-5,.,TGTGCCAGCATGAGGTCACAGAACAATCAGCCCCAGCATTTT,CASMRSQNNQPQHF
few,TRBV20-1,TRBJ2-7,.,TGCAGTGCTACCGAGGAGGGCTGGTCCTACGAGCAGTACTTC,CSATEEGWSYEQYF
.,TRBV29-1,TRBJ1-2,.,TGCAGCGTTCGCGCAGGCGATGGCTACACCTTC,CSVRAGDGYTF
.,TRBV7-2,TRBJ2-2,.,TGTGCCAGCAGCCCCTCCGGGCGGGGGAACACCGGGGAGCTGTTTTTT,CASSPSGRGNTGELFF
few,TRBV6-1,TRBJ2-5,TRBD1,TGTGCCAGCAGTGAAGGGACGGGGACAGCTCGGGAGACCCAGTACTTC,CASSEGTGTARETQYF
.,TRBV27,TRBJ2-5,.,TGTGCCAGCAGAACCCAAGGTGGTTTTCAAGAGACCCAGTACTTC,CASRTQGGFQETQYF
few,TRBV7-9,TRBJ2-5,.,TGTGCCAGCAGCCGCACTAGAACCTCGGGAGAGACCCAGTACTTC,CASSRTRTSGETQYF
medium-sized,TRBV18,TRBJ2-1,TRBD2,TGTGCCAGCTCAGAGCTAGCGGGAGGCAATGAGCAGTTCTTC,CASSELAGGNEQFF
few,TRBV7-2,TRBJ1-3,.,TGTGCCAGCAGCCGACAGGCTATCTCTGGAAACACCATATATTTT,CASSRQAISGNTIYF
.,TRBV5-1,TRBJ1-1,TRBD1,TGCGCCAGCAGTTTGGGTCCTCAGGGGGTGTACACTGAAGCTTTCTTT,CASSLGPQGVYTEAFF